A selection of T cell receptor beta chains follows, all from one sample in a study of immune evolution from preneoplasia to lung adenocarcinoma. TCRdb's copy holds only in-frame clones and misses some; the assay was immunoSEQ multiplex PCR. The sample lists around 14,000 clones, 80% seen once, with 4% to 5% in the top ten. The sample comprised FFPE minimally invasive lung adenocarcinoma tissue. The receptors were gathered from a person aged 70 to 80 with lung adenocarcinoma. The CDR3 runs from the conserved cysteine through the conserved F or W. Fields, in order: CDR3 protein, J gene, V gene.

CDR3 protein: CASSLDRDNSPLHF
J gene: TRBJ1-6
V gene: TRBV5-4

CDR3 protein: CASSVEYGANVLTF
J gene: TRBJ2-6
V gene: TRBV9

CDR3 protein: CASSIADRVGTGELFF
J gene: TRBJ2-2
V gene: TRBV19

CDR3 protein: CASSSRTLTLNYGYTF
J gene: TRBJ1-2
V gene: TRBV28

CDR3 protein: CASRPTRSQPQHF
J gene: TRBJ1-5
V gene: TRBV28

CDR3 protein: CSVDRGASTDTQYF
J gene: TRBJ2-3
V gene: TRBV29-1

CDR3 protein: CATSRDLGGEQYF
J gene: TRBJ2-7
V gene: TRBV15

CDR3 protein: CASSFQDNRFWPYGYTF
J gene: TRBJ1-2
V gene: TRBV27

CDR3 protein: CASSGGTGHYNEQFF
J gene: TRBJ2-1
V gene: TRBV9

CDR3 protein: CASSQSAQDSNQPQHF
J gene: TRBJ1-5
V gene: TRBV16

CDR3 protein: CAISEGPRAGSGETQYF
J gene: TRBJ2-5
V gene: TRBV10-3

CDR3 protein: CASSFYGTDVGKQYF
J gene: TRBJ2-7
V gene: TRBV7-2

CDR3 protein: CASSLNTGGDTQYF
J gene: TRBJ2-3
V gene: TRBV7-8

CDR3 protein: CAISGTGAHHGYTF
J gene: TRBJ1-2
V gene: TRBV10-3

CDR3 protein: CASSLAEGAETQYF
J gene: TRBJ2-5
V gene: TRBV11-3

CDR3 protein: CASSPTGVGDQPQHF
J gene: TRBJ1-5
V gene: TRBV6-5

CDR3 protein: CASSERQGADYGYTF
J gene: TRBJ1-2
V gene: TRBV10-2

CDR3 protein: CASSSRGEETQYF
J gene: TRBJ2-5
V gene: TRBV13

CDR3 protein: CASSLSGTGSEQFF
J gene: TRBJ2-1
V gene: TRBV11-3

CDR3 protein: CASSPRTGTYGYTF
J gene: TRBJ1-2
V gene: TRBV27

CDR3 protein: CASSPLGPGTPNTGELFF
J gene: TRBJ2-2
V gene: TRBV18

CDR3 protein: CASTLVRRDGTFGQYF
J gene: TRBJ2-7
V gene: TRBV5-6

CDR3 protein: CASSPGQLGQFF
J gene: TRBJ2-1
V gene: TRBV5-4

CDR3 protein: CASSGLFIYEQYF
J gene: TRBJ2-7
V gene: TRBV2

CDR3 protein: CASGLVRLAGTNEQFF
J gene: TRBJ2-1
V gene: TRBV12-5

CDR3 protein: CASSRGDGNTEAFF
J gene: TRBJ1-1
V gene: TRBV5-1

CDR3 protein: CASSLDRGLEKLFF
J gene: TRBJ1-4
V gene: TRBV7-2

CDR3 protein: CASSPTQGTNTEAFF
J gene: TRBJ1-1
V gene: TRBV18

CDR3 protein: CASSIEASSILSSYNEQFF
J gene: TRBJ2-1
V gene: TRBV19

CDR3 protein: CASSIVQGAGGRGYTF
J gene: TRBJ1-2
V gene: TRBV19

CDR3 protein: CASSLGQAFYGYTF
J gene: TRBJ1-2
V gene: TRBV7-2

CDR3 protein: CASSYGTDGGQYF
J gene: TRBJ2-7
V gene: TRBV6-6

CDR3 protein: CATSRDGGNNEQFF
J gene: TRBJ2-1
V gene: TRBV15

CDR3 protein: CAWSVKGAGAEKLFF
J gene: TRBJ1-4
V gene: TRBV30

CDR3 protein: CAWDAGTLGGNTIYF
J gene: TRBJ1-3
V gene: TRBV30

CDR3 protein: CASSQDIDSTLLVDTQYF
J gene: TRBJ2-3
V gene: TRBV14

CDR3 protein: CASRQGGTGELFF
J gene: TRBJ2-2
V gene: TRBV28

CDR3 protein: CASRPSGGETQYF
J gene: TRBJ2-5
V gene: TRBV9

CDR3 protein: CASSEWASGGQETQYF
J gene: TRBJ2-5
V gene: TRBV6-1

CDR3 protein: CASSQGVGLYSNEQFF
J gene: TRBJ2-1
V gene: TRBV4-1

CDR3 protein: CATQGRISGYTF
J gene: TRBJ1-2
V gene: TRBV30

CDR3 protein: CASSLGQGAGEQYF
J gene: TRBJ2-7
V gene: TRBV7-3

CDR3 protein: CASSLGSKFEQYF
J gene: TRBJ2-7
V gene: TRBV7-8

CDR3 protein: CASSFGNTEAFF
J gene: TRBJ1-1
V gene: TRBV7-8

CDR3 protein: CASSLARGHEQFF
J gene: TRBJ2-1
V gene: TRBV11-3

CDR3 protein: CASSVEQGTDSPLHF
J gene: TRBJ1-6
V gene: TRBV9

CDR3 protein: CAWRGGLGAGEKLFF
J gene: TRBJ1-4
V gene: TRBV30

CDR3 protein: CATSTGPQYF
J gene: TRBJ2-7
V gene: TRBV6-1

CDR3 protein: CASSPSLGLAQPQHF
J gene: TRBJ1-5
V gene: TRBV28